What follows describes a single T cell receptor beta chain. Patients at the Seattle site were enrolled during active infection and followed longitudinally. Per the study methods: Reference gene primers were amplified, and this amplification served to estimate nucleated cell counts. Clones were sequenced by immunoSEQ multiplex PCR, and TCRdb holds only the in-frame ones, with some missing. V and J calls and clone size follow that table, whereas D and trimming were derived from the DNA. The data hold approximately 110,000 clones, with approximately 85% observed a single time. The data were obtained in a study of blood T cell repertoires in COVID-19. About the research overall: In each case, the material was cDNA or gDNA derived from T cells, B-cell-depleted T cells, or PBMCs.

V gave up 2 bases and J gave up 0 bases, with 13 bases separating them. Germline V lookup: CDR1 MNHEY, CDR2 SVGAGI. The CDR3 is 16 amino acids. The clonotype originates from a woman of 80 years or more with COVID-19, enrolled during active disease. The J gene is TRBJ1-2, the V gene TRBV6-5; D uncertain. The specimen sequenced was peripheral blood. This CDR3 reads CASSYRPTRANYGYTF. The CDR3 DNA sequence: TGTGCCAGCAGTTACCGTCCGACAAGAGCTAACTATGGCTACACCTTC.